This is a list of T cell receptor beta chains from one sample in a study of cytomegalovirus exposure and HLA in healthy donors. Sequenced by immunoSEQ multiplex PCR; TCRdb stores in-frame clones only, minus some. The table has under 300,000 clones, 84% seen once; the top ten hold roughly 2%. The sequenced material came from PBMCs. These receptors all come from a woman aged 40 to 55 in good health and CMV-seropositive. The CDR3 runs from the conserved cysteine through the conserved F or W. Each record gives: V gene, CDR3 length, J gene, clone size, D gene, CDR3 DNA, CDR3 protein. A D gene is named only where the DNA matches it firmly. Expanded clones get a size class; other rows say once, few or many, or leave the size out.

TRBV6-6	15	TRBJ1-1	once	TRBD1	TGTGCCAGCAGAGCGAACACAGGGGGCTTGGGTGAAGCTTTCTTT	CASRANTGGLGEAFF
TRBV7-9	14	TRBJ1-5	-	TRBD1	TGTTCCAGCAGCAACCGACAGGGGAGTCAGCCCCAGCATTTT	CSSSNRQGSQPQHF
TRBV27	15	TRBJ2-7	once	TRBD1	TGTGCCAGCACCTCTTTGGGACAGGGGACCTACGAGCAGTACTTC	CASTSLGQGTYEQYF
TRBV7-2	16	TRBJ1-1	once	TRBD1	TGTGCCAGCAGCCAAAGGGACAGGGGGAGAAACACTGAAGCTTTCTTT	CASSQRDRGRNTEAFF
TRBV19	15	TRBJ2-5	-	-	TGTGCCAGTAGTATCGTGTTTGGTGCCCAGGAGACCCAGTACTTC	CASSIVFGAQETQYF
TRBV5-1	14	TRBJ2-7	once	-	TGCGCCAGCAGCTTGACTACGGGAAGGTACGAGCAGTACTTC	CASSLTTGRYEQYF
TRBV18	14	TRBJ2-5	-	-	TGTGCCAGCTCACCCCAGGAACTTCTGGAGACCCAGTACTTC	CASSPQELLETQYF
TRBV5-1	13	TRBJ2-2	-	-	TGCGCCAGCAGCGTGACAGAACACGGGGAGCTGTTTTTT	CASSVTEHGELFF
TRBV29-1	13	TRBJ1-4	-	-	TGCAGCGTCGAGACAGGATCTGGAAAACGACTGTTTTTT	CSVETGSGKRLFF
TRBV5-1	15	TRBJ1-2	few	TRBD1	TGCGCCAGCAGCTTGGGCACAGGGGTTGGCTATGGCTACACCTTC	CASSLGTGVGYGYTF
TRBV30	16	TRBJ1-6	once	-	TGTGCCTGGAGTGTACCGGGGAGGCAGGGAAACTCACCCCTCCACTTT	CAWSVPGRQGNSPLHF
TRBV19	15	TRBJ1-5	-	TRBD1	TGTGCCAGTAGTAAAGGGGGCGCGGGCAATCAGCCCCAGCATTTT	CASSKGGAGNQPQHF
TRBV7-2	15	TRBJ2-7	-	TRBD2	TGTGCCAGCAGAGGCGGGACTAGCGAGACCTACGAGCAGTACTTC	CASRGGTSETYEQYF
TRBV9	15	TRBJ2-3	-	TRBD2	TGTGCCAGCAGCGTAGACGGAGCGGGAGTGGATACGCAGTATTTT	CASSVDGAGVDTQYF
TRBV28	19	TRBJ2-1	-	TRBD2	TGTGCCAGCAGTTACCCCACATCTGGACTAGCGGGAGTGCCCAATGAGCAGTTCTTC	CASSYPTSGLAGVPNEQFF
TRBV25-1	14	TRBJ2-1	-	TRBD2	TGTGCCAGCAGTCCCCGGACTAGCGTCTATGAGCAGTTCTTC	CASSPRTSVYEQFF
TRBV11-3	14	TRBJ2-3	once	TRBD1	TGTGCCAGCAGTCCGGGACAGCCCACCTATACGCAGTATTTT	CASSPGQPTYTQYF
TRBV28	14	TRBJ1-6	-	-	TGTGCCAGCAGCGCATTAACAGGGTCTTCACCCCTCCACTTT	CASSALTGSSPLHF
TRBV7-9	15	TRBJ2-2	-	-	TGTGCCAGCAGCTTGGTCGAGCCTAGCACCGGGGAGCTGTTTTTT	CASSLVEPSTGELFF
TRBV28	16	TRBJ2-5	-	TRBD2	TGTGCCAGCAGTTTAGGACTAGCGGCTAACCAAGAGACCCAGTACTTC	CASSLGLAANQETQYF
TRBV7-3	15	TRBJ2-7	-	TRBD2	TGTGCCAGCAGCTTATTAATCTGGGGGGGATACGAGCAGTACTTC	CASSLLIWGGYEQYF
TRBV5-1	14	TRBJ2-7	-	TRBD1	TGCGCCAGCAGCGGGACAGCATCCGGCTACGAGCAGTACTTC	CASSGTASGYEQYF
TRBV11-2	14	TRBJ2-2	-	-	TGTGCCAGCAGCTTAGAAGTGAGCACCGGGGAGCTGTTTTTT	CASSLEVSTGELFF
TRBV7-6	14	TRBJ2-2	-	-	TGTGCCAGCAGCCCGGAGCTGAACACCGGGGAGCTGTTTTTT	CASSPELNTGELFF
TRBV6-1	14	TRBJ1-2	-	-	TGTGCCAGCCGCGTACAGGGACGGCCCGATGGCTACACCTTC	CASRVQGRPDGYTF
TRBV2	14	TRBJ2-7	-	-	TGTGCCAGCAGGCAGACAATGAGCTCCTACGAGCAGTACTTC	CASRQTMSSYEQYF
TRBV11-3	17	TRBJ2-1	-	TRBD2	TGTGCCAGCAGCTTAGATACGGGGGGAGGGCCGGGTAATGAGCAGTTCTTC	CASSLDTGGGPGNEQFF
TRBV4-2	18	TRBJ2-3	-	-	TGTGCCAGCAGCCAAGATTACGTAGGTCAGACTAGCACAGATACGCAGTATTTT	CASSQDYVGQTSTDTQYF
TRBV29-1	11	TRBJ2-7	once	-	TGCAGCGTTGAAGCGGGGTTCGAGCAGTACTTC	CSVEAGFEQYF
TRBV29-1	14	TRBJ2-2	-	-	TGCAGCGCCGCAGGGTCTGTGGACACCGGGGAGCTGTTTTTT	CSAAGSVDTGELFF
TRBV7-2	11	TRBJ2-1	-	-	TGTGCCAGCAGCCCTGGCCCAGAGCAGTTCTTC	CASSPGPEQFF
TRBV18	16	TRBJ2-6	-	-	TGTGCCAGCTCACCCTCGGAGGGTACTGGGGCCAACGTCCTGACTTTC	CASSPSEGTGANVLTF
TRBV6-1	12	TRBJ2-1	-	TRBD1	TGTGCCAGCAGTATCGACAGGGCTGAGCAGTTCTTC	CASSIDRAEQFF
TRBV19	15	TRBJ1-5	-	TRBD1	TGTGCCAGTAGTACGCGGGACAGCCTAAGTCAGCCCCAGCATTTT	CASSTRDSLSQPQHF
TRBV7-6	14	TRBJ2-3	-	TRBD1	TGTGCCAGCAGTTCGAGCACAGGGGGCGATACGCAGTATTTT	CASSSSTGGDTQYF
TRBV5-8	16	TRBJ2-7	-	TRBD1	TGTGCCAGCAGCTTGGTGTATGGGACAGGGCACCACGAGCAGTACTTC	CASSLVYGTGHHEQYF
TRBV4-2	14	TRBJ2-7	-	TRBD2	TGTGCCAGCAGCCTCTCTAGCGGAGCCTACGAGCAGTACTTC	CASSLSSGAYEQYF
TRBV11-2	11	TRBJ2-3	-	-	TGTGCCAGCAGCTCAACAGATACGCAGTATTTT	CASSSTDTQYF
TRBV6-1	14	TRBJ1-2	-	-	TGTGCCAGCAGTACTCAAACAGGCGCCTATGGCTACACCTTC	CASSTQTGAYGYTF
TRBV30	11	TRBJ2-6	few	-	TGTGCGTACTCTGGGGCCAACGTCCTGACTTTC	CAYSGANVLTF
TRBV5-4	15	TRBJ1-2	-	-	TGTGCCAGCAGCTTAGATGGGGGGGGGCTGTATGGCTACACCTTC	CASSLDGGGLYGYTF
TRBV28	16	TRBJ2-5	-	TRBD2	TGTGCCAGCAGTCCCCCACTAGCGGGGTTACAAGAGACCCAGTACTTC	CASSPPLAGLQETQYF
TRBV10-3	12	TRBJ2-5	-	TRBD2	TGTGCCGTCATGGGGGGGCAAGAGACCCAGTACTTC	CAVMGGQETQYF
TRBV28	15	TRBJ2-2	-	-	TGTGCCAGCAGTTTATGGCAGGGTAGCACCGGGGAGCTGTTTTTT	CASSLWQGSTGELFF
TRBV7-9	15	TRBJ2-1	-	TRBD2	TGTGCCAGCAGTAAGACTAGCTCATTGTACGATGAGCAGTTCTTC	CASSKTSSLYDEQFF
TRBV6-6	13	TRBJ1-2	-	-	TGTGCCAGCGGGGGCGGCGGAGACTATGGCTACACCTTC	CASGGGGDYGYTF
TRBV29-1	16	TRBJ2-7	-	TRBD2	TGCAGCGTTGATATCGGGACTAGCGGGACCTCCTACGAGCAGTACTTC	CSVDIGTSGTSYEQYF
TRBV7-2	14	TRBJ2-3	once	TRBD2	TGTGCCAGCAGCTTAACTAGCGGCACAGATACGCAGTATTTT	CASSLTSGTDTQYF
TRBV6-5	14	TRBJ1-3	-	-	TGTGCCAGCGCCAGTGTCGTACCTGGAAACACCATATATTTT	CASASVVPGNTIYF
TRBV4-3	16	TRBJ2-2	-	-	TGCGCCAGCAGCCAATTTACTCGCACGGACACCGGGGAGCTGTTTTTT	CASSQFTRTDTGELFF
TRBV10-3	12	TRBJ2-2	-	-	TGTGCCACGGAAACTACGGGCGGGGAGCTGTTTTTT	CATETTGGELFF
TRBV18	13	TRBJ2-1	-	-	TGTGCCAGCTCGCCCGACCAAACAGCTGAGCAGTTCTTC	CASSPDQTAEQFF